This TCR beta chain was sequenced during a study of blood T cell repertoires in COVID-19 (dated by TCRdb to 2020 to 2021). Background on the whole study: The collaborator samples originated in the United States, Italy and Spain and spanned the acute and convalescent phases of COVID-19. The prospective study material was composed of cDNA or gDNA derived from T cells, B-cell-depleted T cells, or PBMCs. Subjects who had been exposed to COVID-19, were actively infected with it, or had recovered from it provided the deeply sampled blood TCRbeta repertoires that made up the dataset. The repertoires were released in a freely available public database meant as a resource for research on the immune response to SARS-CoV-2. Where available, HLA class I and class II types were taken from metadata supplied by the sample provider and were not determined by assay-based typing. The samples were drawn from the first 160 participants of the ongoing ImmuneRACE study and from 950 to 1,500 subjects provided by 6 global collaborators. The sample metadata nearly always contained a de-identified subject ID, COVID-19 status, age in years and sex.

TCRbeta CDR3 regions were amplified from genomic DNA using the immunoSEQ Assay, a bias-controlled multiplex PCR. On the authors' methods: Nucleated cell counts per sample were estimated from amplification of reference gene primers within the assay. To quantify the absolute abundance of each unique TCRbeta CDR3 rearrangement, sequence reads were collapsed and filtered. For each sample, productive Simpson clonality was calculated by taking the square root of Simpson's diversity index across productive rearrangements. The table comes from immuneACCESS by way of TCRdb, which keeps in-frame sequences with V and J called. Part of the clones is missing from these tables; in studies checked, under half for an unresolved V gene and the rest for unknown reasons. Clonal size and the V and J genes are those of that table, whereas D and trimming came from the DNA. The sample yields 88,000 or so clones; 70% to 80% were counted once. 24% of the sample is taken by the ten largest.

General findings and caveats noted by the study authors: The quantity of clinical and demographic metadata differed by source and by participant and was supplied without curation.

Whole blood was collected in K2EDTA tubes by collaborating institutions according to the institutions' own protocols. For TCRbeta analysis, collaborator samples were shipped as frozen whole blood, as isolated PBMCs, or as DNA extracted from either sample type. The CDR3 goes from the cysteine to the phenylalanine over 17 residues. CDR3 DNA only is kept here, 51 bases in frame from base 1. CDR1 and CDR2 (MNHEY, SVGEGT) derive from the germline V gene. The junction shows trimming of 4 bases on V and 8 bases on J, and the gene matches do not reach 11 bases of it. About this clone itself: Its antigen is unknown. Base-call qualities are not available, and no considerably larger clone is one nucleotide away.

The source is a human donor in a cohort sampled during active COVID-19. Sequences were obtained from peripheral blood. The V and J genes are TRBV6-2 or TRBV6-3 and TRBJ2-1; 13 central bases correspond to TRBD2. The base sequence is TGTGCCAGCAGTTCCCCGTCCGGGACTAGCGGGACATATGAGCAGTTCTTC. This codes for CASSSPSGTSGTYEQFF.